The rows below give T cell receptor beta chains drawn from one sample of a study of T cell responses to AZD1222 COVID-19 vaccine. This table comes from immunoSEQ multiplex PCR, and its TCRdb copy is limited to in-frame clones, with some not included. The table lists more than 110,000 clones, with about 2.2% in the top ten. The specimen was peripheral blood. The receptor set was obtained from an adult in good health. The CDR3 runs from the conserved cysteine through the conserved F or W. Fields, in order: J gene, D gene, V gene, CDR3 DNA, CDR3 protein. D genes are given only for firm matches.

>TRBJ1-3|-|TRBV5-5
TGTGCCAGCAGCTTAAACGGACGCTCTGGAAACACCATATATTTT
CASSLNGRSGNTIYF
>TRBJ1-4|TRBD1|TRBV27
TGTGCCAGCAGTTCGGACAGGGAAAATGAAAAACTGTTTTTT
CASSSDRENEKLFF
>TRBJ1-1|-|TRBV7-2
TGTGCCAGCAGCTTAGCGGGGGGCGTCGGGAACACTGAAGCTTTCTTT
CASSLAGGVGNTEAFF
>TRBJ2-2|-|TRBV11-2
TGTGCCAGCAGACTAGACACCGGGGAGCTGTTTTTT
CASRLDTGELFF
>TRBJ2-3|TRBD2|TRBV24-1
TGTGCCACCAGTGATTTGGGACTAGCGGGACAATTCCATACGCAGTATTTT
CATSDLGLAGQFHTQYF
>TRBJ2-7|-|TRBV7-9
TGTGCCAGCAGCTCCATATCCTACGAGCAGTACTTC
CASSSISYEQYF
>TRBJ2-3|-|TRBV7-8
TGTGCCAGCAGCCCCTCTCGGCAACGCACAGATACGCAGTATTTT
CASSPSRQRTDTQYF
>TRBJ1-5|-|TRBV6-5
TGTGCCAGCAGTCTTGGGAGAAGCAATCAGCCCCAGCATTTT
CASSLGRSNQPQHF
>TRBJ1-1|TRBD1|TRBV11-3
TGTGCCAGCAGCTTACTTTACGTCCCGGGGACAGGGAACACTGAAGCTTTCTTT
CASSLLYVPGTGNTEAFF
>TRBJ2-1|-|TRBV3-1/TRBV3-2
TGTGCCAGCAGCCAAGACAGGGGCCCAAATGAGCAGTTCTTC
CASSQDRGPNEQFF
>TRBJ2-7|-|TRBV7-2
TGTGCCAGCAGCTTTAGCGGCTCGACCGGGACGGAGCAGTACTTC
CASSFSGSTGTEQYF
>TRBJ1-1|-|TRBV6-6
TGTGCCAGCAGCTCACCTCAGGAAGGGGCGAACACTGAAGCTTTCTTT
CASSSPQEGANTEAFF
>TRBJ1-5|TRBD1|TRBV4-1
TGCGCCAGCAGCCTTATCCGGGGGACAGATTATAGCAATCAGCCCCAGCATTTT
CASSLIRGTDYSNQPQHF
>TRBJ2-3|-|TRBV25-1
TGTGCCAGCAGTATTCAGGGCACAGATACGCAGTATTTT
CASSIQGTDTQYF
>TRBJ1-6|-|TRBV18
TGTGCCAGCTCACTCAGGGGAGATAATTCACCCCTCCACTTT
CASSLRGDNSPLHF
>TRBJ1-5|-|TRBV5-6
TGTGCCAGCAGCCGGGACGGACTCAATCAGCCCCAGCATTTT
CASSRDGLNQPQHF
>TRBJ2-7|-|TRBV5-5
TGTGCCAGCATCCTCCCTGAGGTATCAAACGAGCAGTACTTC
CASILPEVSNEQYF
>TRBJ1-2|TRBD1|TRBV7-2
TGTGCCAGCAGCCTCCAAACAGGGGAAAGATATGGCTACACCTTC
CASSLQTGERYGYTF
>TRBJ1-6|-|TRBV6-5
TGTGCCAGCAGTTACGGAGGGGTTAAATCACCCCTCCACTTT
CASSYGGVKSPLHF
>TRBJ2-3|TRBD2|TRBV7-2
TGTGCCAGCAGTCTTCGGGGGGGGGCTTCAGATACGCAGTATTTT
CASSLRGGASDTQYF
>TRBJ1-2|-|TRBV18
TGTGCCAGCTCACCAGGTTCCGGGGTTGGTCAGGTGGCCGCTAACTATGGCTACACCTTC
CASSPGSGVGQVAANYGYTF
>TRBJ1-1|-|TRBV2
TGTGCCACCACCATCTACAGGGATGCTGAAGCTTTCTTT
CATTIYRDAEAFF
>TRBJ1-5|-|TRBV20-1
TGCAGTGCTGGTGACAGAATTAGCAATCAGCCCCAGCATTTT
CSAGDRISNQPQHF
>TRBJ1-5|-|TRBV2
TGTGCCAGCAGGGACATTAGCAATCAGCCCCAGCATTTT
CASRDISNQPQHF
>TRBJ1-5|-|TRBV19
TGTGCCAGTGAAGATAACAGGAGGCAGCCCCAGCATTTT
CASEDNRRQPQHF
>TRBJ1-2|-|TRBV4-2
TGTGCCAGCAGCCAAGGAGGCGGGGACGGCTATGGCTACACCTTC
CASSQGGGDGYGYTF
>TRBJ2-1|-|TRBV5-8
TGTGCCTCCCAAAATGGGGTTTACAATGAGCAGTTCTTC
CASQNGVYNEQFF
>TRBJ2-3|-|TRBV5-4
TGTGCCAGCAGCTTGGTAGGCCAGCGCACAGATACGCAGTATTTT
CASSLVGQRTDTQYF
>TRBJ2-3|-|TRBV11-2
TGTGCCAGCAGCTTCGGTAGGCCCACAGATACGCAGTATTTT
CASSFGRPTDTQYF
>TRBJ1-6|-|TRBV6-2/TRBV6-3
TGTGCCAGCAGTCGACTAGACGGATATAATTCACCCCTCCACTTT
CASSRLDGYNSPLHF
>TRBJ1-4|TRBD1|TRBV7-9
TGTGCCAGCAGTAAAACCGGGACAGGGCCCGAAAAACTGTTTTTT
CASSKTGTGPEKLFF
>TRBJ2-7|TRBD2|TRBV3-1/TRBV3-2
TGTGCCAGCAGCCACCCAACCGGGGGGAGCTCCTACGAGCAGTACTTC
CASSHPTGGSSYEQYF
>TRBJ2-5|TRBD2|TRBV28
TGTGCCAGCAGCCCCACTAGCGGGTCGTACCAAGAGACCCAGTACTTC
CASSPTSGSYQETQYF
>TRBJ1-1|-|TRBV6-5
TGTGCCAGCAGTTATCTGGGGGAATTGTCCATTACTGAAGCTTTCTTT
CASSYLGELSITEAFF
>TRBJ1-5|-|TRBV14
TGTGCCAGCAGCCAAGGTGTGAGGGTTGATGAGCCCCAGCATTTT
CASSQGVRVDEPQHF
>TRBJ1-1|-|TRBV5-4
TGTGCCAGCAGCATGGACCCGAACACTGAAGCTTTCTTT
CASSMDPNTEAFF